The 7 T cell receptor beta chains below were found in one sample sequenced in a study of beta chain features in type 1 diabetes. Reverse transcription of all isolated RNA meant that expressed TCRB transcripts were sequenced. Here immunoSEQ multiplex PCR was the method, and the copy in TCRdb shows in-frame clones only, minus some. The sample lists hundreds of thousands of clones, about an eighth occurring once. Sequencing was performed on naive CD4+ T cells from blood. The receptor source for this set is a woman aged 18 to 35 in good health.

V usage is TRBV18 and J usage is TRBJ2-3; D not certain. Between the trimmed V and J ends, which lost 6 bases and 6 bases, there was a span of 10 bases. This CDR3 spans 12 amino acids. The germline gives CDR1 KGHSH, CDR2 LQKENI. The CDR3 bases are TGTGCCAGCTCCCTAAAGGCGGATACGCAGTATTTT. Encoded protein: CASSLKADTQYF.

This chain connects TRBV27 to TRBJ2-4; unclear D gene. Trimming removed 5 bases at V and 3 bases at J, with 8 bases between. The germline V gene has CDR1 MNHEY and CDR2 SMNVEV (reference sequence). The CDR3 spans 13 residues. The CDR3 DNA follows: TGTGCCAGCAGTACTCCGAACAAAAACATTCAGTACTTC. Translation gives CASSTPNKNIQYF.

This clone has only a few counts. CDR3: CASTRTGDYGYTF. CDR3 DNA sequence: TGTGCCAGCACCCGGACAGGAGACTATGGCTACACCTTC. The V call is TRBV4-2, the J call TRBJ1-2; 7 bases agree with TRBD1. Germline V gene sequence: CDR1 LGHNA, CDR2 YNFKEQ. This CDR3 spans 13 amino acids. V was pared by 7 bases and J by 3 bases, with 5 bases of the junction left unmatched.

This clone was observed a handful of times. The chain uses TRBV7-2 and TRBJ2-7, with 8 bases that match TRBD2. The CDR3 covers 13 residues. Germline values: CDR1 SGHTA, CDR2 FQGNSA. J was trimmed by 11 bases and V by 1 base; bases with no gene match: 7. As DNA, the CDR3 is TGTGCCAGCAGCTTAGGCGTCACGGGAGGGGAGTACTTC. It translates to CASSLGVTGGEYF.

This clone appeared a few times. The rearrangement joins TRBV11-1 to TRBJ2-5; possibly TRBD1 for D (6 bases). The CDR3 spans 14 residues. Between the trimmed V and J ends, which lost 3 bases and 4 bases, there was a span of 12 bases. Germline assignment: CDR1 SGHAT and CDR2 FQDESV (reference sequence). The CDR3, as DNA: TGTGCCAGCAGCTTTGTGGCAGGGGCAGAGACCCAGTACTTC. Protein product: CASSFVAGAETQYF.

The chain combines TRBV5-1 with TRBJ2-3; 7 bases match TRBD2. J was trimmed by 1 base and V by 2 bases; bases with no gene match: 4. The germline V gene has CDR1 SGHRS and CDR2 YFSETQ. The CDR3 consists of 15 residues. Here the CDR3 DNA reads TGCGCCAGCAGCTTCCGGCTAGCGGGCACAGATACGCAGTATTTT. Translating it yields CASSFRLAGTDTQYF.

The CDR3 spells CASSVAGGQHNEQFF. CDR3 nucleotide sequence: TGTGCCAGCAGCGTTGCGGGGGGCCAACACAATGAGCAGTTCTTC. The genes are TRBV9 and TRBJ2-1; 8 bases are a match to TRBD2. The CDR3 totals 15 residues. Germline V gene data show CDR1 as SGDLS and CDR2 as YYNGEE. The V segment lost 2 bases and the J segment 5 bases; nucleotides outside the gene matches: 6. Full variable domain (outside the CDR3, taken from reference TRBV9 and TRBJ2-1): DSGVTQTPKHLITATGQRVTLRCSPRSGDLSVYWYQQSLDQGLQFLIQYYNGEERAKGNILERFSAQQFPDLHSELNLSSLELGDSALYFCASSVAGGQHNEQFFGPGTRLTVL.